The T cell receptor (beta chain) under discussion was sequenced for a study of blood T cells in healthy people across ages. Per sample, at least 6 micrograms of total RNA were extracted. The CDR3 has 15 residues. The V gene's germline CDR1 is LGHNA and CDR2 YSLEER. The V gene lost 0 bases and the J gene lost 1 base, with 9 bases spanning the gap. Note on this clonotype: Its cognate antigen is unknown.

Then a second PCR, running roughly 7 to 11 cycles, was carried out with a sample-barcoded 5' primer and a J-beta primer mix. Per sample, CDR3-containing paired-end reads numbered at least 2.5 million. TCRdb fed the 5' RACE reads into MiXCR, producing one record per CDR3 protein. The data contain around 1.1 million distinct CDR3 sequences, around two fifths of them singletons. Findings of the study overall: Estimates drawn from one million T cells were deemed to understate diversity.

The rearrangement joins TRBV4-3 to TRBJ1-2; D unresolved. The sample was blood. This TCR was sampled from a man aged 18 to 29 in good health. The DNA of the CDR3 is TGCGCCAGCAGCCAAGAGGGAACGGATAACTATGGCTACACCTTC. Its protein product is CASSQEGTDNYGYTF.